Listed below are T cell receptor beta chains from one sample, sequenced in a study of OX40 agonist ivuxolimab in advanced cancers. TCRdb keeps only in-frame clones here, not all; method: immunoSEQ multiplex PCR. Among approximately 87,000 clones listed, roughly 90% were seen once. Specimen: CD4+ or CD8+ T cells sorted from blood, collected in a trial of the OX40 agonist ivuxolimab. These receptor sequences come from an adult with an advanced solid tumor such as melanoma, head and neck, liver or kidney cancer. CDR3s include the opening cysteine and the closing phenylalanine or tryptophan. The D gene is left open where the match is weak. Size is omitted from some rows. Given values are once, few, many or a class for expanded clones.

DNA	CDR3	V	D	size	J
TGTGCCAGCAGCCCGGGGGGTTTCTATGGCTACACCTTC	CASSPGGFYGYTF	TRBV27	.	.	TRBJ1-2
TGTGCCTCCACTAGCGTCACAGATACGCAGTATTTT	CASTSVTDTQYF	TRBV30	TRBD2	.	TRBJ2-3
TGCGCCAGCAGTGAGTCGGGAGAGGGCCACACTGAAGCTTTCTTT	CASSESGEGHTEAFF	TRBV10-1	.	few	TRBJ1-1
TGCGCCAGCAGCCAAGCAGGGGGGCACCTCTACGAGCAGTACTTC	CASSQAGGHLYEQYF	TRBV4-3	.	.	TRBJ2-7
TGTGCCAGCACCCCCCGGGGGGCGCGCTATGGCTACACCTTC	CASTPRGARYGYTF	TRBV7-8	.	.	TRBJ1-2
TGTGCCAGCAGCGCGTGGGGCGGGACGAATGAAAAACTGTTTTTT	CASSAWGGTNEKLFF	TRBV9	.	.	TRBJ1-4
TGTGCCAGCAGCTCACCGTCCCTAAATCCAGGGGACACTGAAGCTTTCTTT	CASSSPSLNPGDTEAFF	TRBV7-3	.	.	TRBJ1-1
TGCAGCGTTGAATCCCGGGTTGGCTACACCTTC	CSVESRVGYTF	TRBV29-1	.	.	TRBJ1-2
TGTGCCAGCAGTTACTCTAGCGGGAACAATGAGCAGTTCTTC	CASSYSSGNNEQFF	TRBV6-6	TRBD2	once	TRBJ2-1
TGTGCCAGCAGTTACTCTTCACCCCTCCACTTT	CASSYSSPLHF	TRBV6-5	.	once	TRBJ1-6
TGTGCCAGCAGCCAAGTGCCGTTCTTT	CASSQVPFF	TRBV3-1/TRBV3-2	.	.	TRBJ1-1
TGTGCCAGCAGCTTAGAGTGGAATCAGCCCCAGCATTTT	CASSLEWNQPQHF	TRBV7-8	.	.	TRBJ1-5
TGTGCCAGCAGTAGGACAGGGGAGCAAGAGACCCAGTACTTC	CASSRTGEQETQYF	TRBV6-6	TRBD1	.	TRBJ2-5
TGTGCCAGCAGTTACTCCCCCTCCGGTAACTATGGCTACACCTTC	CASSYSPSGNYGYTF	TRBV6-5	.	.	TRBJ1-2
TGTGCCAGCCAGGAGGGTGTCAGCGAGCAGTACTTC	CASQEGVSEQYF	TRBV6-5	.	.	TRBJ2-7
TGTGCCAGCAGTGAAGGCGGCCGCAACTATGGCTACACCTTC	CASSEGGRNYGYTF	TRBV6-1	.	.	TRBJ1-2
TGTGCCAGCAGTGCGGCCAGGGCATACGAGCAGTACTTC	CASSAARAYEQYF	TRBV2	.	.	TRBJ2-7
TGTGCCAGCAGCTTGGGGGGGAGGACCTACGAGCAGTACTTC	CASSLGGRTYEQYF	TRBV5-8	.	.	TRBJ2-7
TGCAGCGTTGTGCAGTTGTACGAGCAGTACTTC	CSVVQLYEQYF	TRBV29-1	.	.	TRBJ2-7
TGCGCCAGCAGCTACCAAGAGCTTATTGGAAACACCATATATTTT	CASSYQELIGNTIYF	TRBV4-1	.	.	TRBJ1-3
TGTGCCAGCAGCTTGGGAAACTACGAGCAGTACTTC	CASSLGNYEQYF	TRBV5-5	.	.	TRBJ2-7
TGTGCCAGCAGTTACTTCGATGAGCAGTTCTTC	CASSYFDEQFF	TRBV6-6	.	.	TRBJ2-1
TGTGCCAGTGAGGGAGGGGGGAATGAGCAGTTCTTC	CASEGGGNEQFF	TRBV19	.	.	TRBJ2-1
TGTGCCAGCAGTTTATCCGGCAGGGGTTACGAGCAGTACTTC	CASSLSGRGYEQYF	TRBV27	.	.	TRBJ2-7
TGCGCCAGCAGCTTGGTGGGGGAGAACACTGAAGCTTTCTTT	CASSLVGENTEAFF	TRBV5-1	.	.	TRBJ1-1
TGCGCCAGCAGCCAAGAGGGCCAAGCCTGGGCGGGTAATGCTGGAAACACCATATATTTT	CASSQEGQAWAGNAGNTIYF	TRBV4-3	.	.	TRBJ1-3
TGTGCCAGCAGCGGACTGGACACCAATCAGCCCCAGCATTTT	CASSGLDTNQPQHF	TRBV9	.	.	TRBJ1-5
TGTGCCAGCAGTCCTACCGGGATCCAAGAGACCCAGTACTTC	CASSPTGIQETQYF	TRBV6-5	.	.	TRBJ2-5
TGTGCTAGTGAGGGGTTCGCGGGGGATACGCAGTATTTT	CASEGFAGDTQYF	TRBV12-5	.	.	TRBJ2-3
TGTGCCTGGAGTTCCGGGACAGGGTATAATTCACCCCTCCACTTT	CAWSSGTGYNSPLHF	TRBV30	TRBD1	.	TRBJ1-6
TGTGCCAGCAGCTTGGCCATGGGGTTAGGGAACACTGAAGCTTTCTTT	CASSLAMGLGNTEAFF	TRBV5-5	.	.	TRBJ1-1
TGTGCCAGTAGCGACAGCCTTGATCAGCCCCAGCATTTT	CASSDSLDQPQHF	TRBV19	.	.	TRBJ1-5
TGTGCCAGCAGTTCTAGCGGGGGGGCGTTTGAGCAGTTCTTC	CASSSSGGAFEQFF	TRBV6-5	TRBD2	.	TRBJ2-1
TGCGCCAGCAGCCAAGATCGGGGGGCCCGGGGCAACGTCCTGACTTTC	CASSQDRGARGNVLTF	TRBV4-3	.	.	TRBJ2-6
TGCGCCAGCAGCCAAGATCGCGGGGGCGGAGAAAAACTGTTTTTT	CASSQDRGGGEKLFF	TRBV4-1	.	.	TRBJ1-4
TGTGCCAGCAGGGGCAGGGGGCTGTACGAGCAGTACTTC	CASRGRGLYEQYF	TRBV14	TRBD1	.	TRBJ2-7
TGTGCCACCAGCGGTTCTAGAGTTCGCACAGATACGCAGTATTTT	CATSGSRVRTDTQYF	TRBV15	.	.	TRBJ2-3
TGTGCCAGCAGCTTAGCAGGGACAGGGCTTTACAATGAGCAGTTCTTC	CASSLAGTGLYNEQFF	TRBV11-2	TRBD1	.	TRBJ2-1
TGTGCCAGTAACACTTACGGCTCTAGCACAGATACGCAGTATTTT	CASNTYGSSTDTQYF	TRBV27	.	.	TRBJ2-3
TGTGCCAGCAGCCCCGAGGACAGCTACGAGCAGTACTTC	CASSPEDSYEQYF	TRBV7-3	.	.	TRBJ2-7
TGTGCCTGGTCAGCGGGGGACAATGAGCAGTTCTTC	CAWSAGDNEQFF	TRBV30	TRBD2	.	TRBJ2-1
TGTGCCAGCAGCGACAGGGAAGGCCCGGGGGGCTACACCTTC	CASSDREGPGGYTF	TRBV27	TRBD1	few	TRBJ1-2
TGTGCTAGTGGCCCGCACACTGAAGCTTTCTTT	CASGPHTEAFF	TRBV12-5	.	.	TRBJ1-1
TGTGCCAGCAGAAACAGTATTAACACTGAAGCTTTCTTT	CASRNSINTEAFF	TRBV6-6	.	.	TRBJ1-1
TGCGCCAGCAGCCGTTATAGCAATCAGCCCCAGCATTTT	CASSRYSNQPQHF	TRBV4-1	.	.	TRBJ1-5
TGTGCCAGCAGTTACAGGGAATCGGGGGTCTATGGCTACACCTTC	CASSYRESGVYGYTF	TRBV27	.	.	TRBJ1-2
TGTGCCAGCAGTGCCCAGGGAAGGGGCACTGAAGCTTTCTTT	CASSAQGRGTEAFF	TRBV27	.	.	TRBJ1-1
TGCGCCAGCAGCCAAGGCCTTACACCGTCCTACGAGCAGTACTTC	CASSQGLTPSYEQYF	TRBV4-1	.	.	TRBJ2-7
TGTGCTAGTGGTTTGGGACTAGGGGAAAACATTCAGTACTTC	CASGLGLGENIQYF	TRBV12-5	.	.	TRBJ2-4
TGTGCCAGCAGTGAGTGGACTAGCGGTGAACAAGAGACCCAGTACTTC	CASSEWTSGEQETQYF	TRBV2	TRBD2	.	TRBJ2-5
TGTGCCAGCAGTCCCGGGACTAGCGGGGGGCAGACCCAGTACTTC	CASSPGTSGGQTQYF	TRBV27	TRBD2	.	TRBJ2-5
TGTGCCAGTAGTCTAGGGAGTCGGGGCAATCAGCCCCAGCATTTT	CASSLGSRGNQPQHF	TRBV19	.	.	TRBJ1-5
TGTGCCAGCAGCTGGGAACTAGCGGGAAAATTGGGTGAGCAGTTCTTC	CASSWELAGKLGEQFF	TRBV7-9	TRBD2	.	TRBJ2-1
TGCAGCGTTGAAGAGGCGGGGGCCACTGAAGCTTTCTTT	CSVEEAGATEAFF	TRBV29-1	.	.	TRBJ1-1
TGCAGCGTTGAATCCCTTCGTTACAGGGTCAATGAGCAGTTCTTC	CSVESLRYRVNEQFF	TRBV29-1	.	once	TRBJ2-1
TGTGCCAGCAGCATTTATGCTAGCGCGGGCGGGAATGAGCAGTTCTTC	CASSIYASAGGNEQFF	TRBV27	.	.	TRBJ2-1
TGTGCCAGCAGTTACTCTGACGGCTATGGCTACACCTTC	CASSYSDGYGYTF	TRBV6-5	.	.	TRBJ1-2